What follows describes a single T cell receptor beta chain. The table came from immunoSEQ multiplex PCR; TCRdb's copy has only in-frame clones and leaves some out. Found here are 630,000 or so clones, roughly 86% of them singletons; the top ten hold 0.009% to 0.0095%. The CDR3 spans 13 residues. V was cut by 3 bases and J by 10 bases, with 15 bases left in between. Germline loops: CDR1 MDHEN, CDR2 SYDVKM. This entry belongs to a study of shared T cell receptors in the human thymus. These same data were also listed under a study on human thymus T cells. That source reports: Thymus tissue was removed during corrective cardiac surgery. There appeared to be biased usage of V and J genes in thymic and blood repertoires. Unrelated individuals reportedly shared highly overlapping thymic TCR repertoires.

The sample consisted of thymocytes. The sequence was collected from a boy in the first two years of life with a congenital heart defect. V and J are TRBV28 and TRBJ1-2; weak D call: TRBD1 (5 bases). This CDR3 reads CASSLRQGKVYTF. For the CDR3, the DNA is TGTGCCAGCAGTTTGAGGCAGGGCAAGGTCTACACCTTC.